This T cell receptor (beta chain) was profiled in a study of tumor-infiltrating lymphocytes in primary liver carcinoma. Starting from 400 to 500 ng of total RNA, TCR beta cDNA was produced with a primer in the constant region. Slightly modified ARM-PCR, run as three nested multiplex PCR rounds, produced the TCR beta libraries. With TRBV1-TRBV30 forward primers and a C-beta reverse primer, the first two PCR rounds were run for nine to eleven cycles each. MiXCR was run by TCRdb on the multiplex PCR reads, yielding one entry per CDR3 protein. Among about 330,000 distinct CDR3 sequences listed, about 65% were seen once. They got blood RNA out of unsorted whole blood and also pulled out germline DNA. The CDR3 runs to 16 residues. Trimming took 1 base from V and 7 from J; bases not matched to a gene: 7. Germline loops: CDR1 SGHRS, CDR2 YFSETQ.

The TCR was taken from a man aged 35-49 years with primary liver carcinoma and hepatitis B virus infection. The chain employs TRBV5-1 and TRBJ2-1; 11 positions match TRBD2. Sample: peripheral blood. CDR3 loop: CASSLLAGGGRNEQFF. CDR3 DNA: TGCGCCAGCAGCTTGCTAGCGGGAGGCGGTAGAAATGAGCAGTTCTTC.